Listed below are T cell receptor beta chains from one sample, sequenced in a study of T cell responses to AZD1222 COVID-19 vaccine. This table comes from immunoSEQ multiplex PCR, and its TCRdb copy is limited to in-frame clones, with some not included. This sample has some 180,000 clones, with about nine tenths found just once. The sequenced sample was peripheral blood, obtained 28 days after the second AZD1222 dose. These receptors were obtained from an adult who received the AZD1222 COVID-19 vaccine. Each CDR3 is given with its conserved first and last residue.

v_call: TRBV13; cdr3_aa: CASSSRVYEQFF
v_call: TRBV19; cdr3_aa: CASSDRAFNQPQHF
v_call: TRBV11-2; cdr3_aa: CASSLEPGNNSPLHF
v_call: TRBV27; cdr3_aa: CASSFSANYGYTF
v_call: TRBV6-5; cdr3_aa: CASRYRGLSYEQYF
v_call: TRBV9; cdr3_aa: CASSGKSGLNTEAFF
v_call: TRBV6-2/TRBV6-3; cdr3_aa: CASSNVAGSTDTQYF
v_call: TRBV18; cdr3_aa: CASSPGDRLNGYTF
v_call: TRBV5-1; cdr3_aa: CASSLAGSHGGELFF
v_call: TRBV19; cdr3_aa: CASSIRQASFYGYTF
v_call: TRBV5-1; cdr3_aa: CASSRNPGQDSTDTQYF
v_call: TRBV9; cdr3_aa: CASSVTGSTNEKLFF
v_call: TRBV7-2; cdr3_aa: CASSSRAGGVTGELFF
v_call: TRBV7-9; cdr3_aa: CASSYHGEKLFF
v_call: TRBV28; cdr3_aa: CASHSTGAGANVLTF
v_call: TRBV19; cdr3_aa: CASSRTRTDPAFGQPQHF
v_call: TRBV6-2/TRBV6-3; cdr3_aa: CASSLRQGAYGYTF
v_call: TRBV7-9; cdr3_aa: CASSLPPDEQYF
v_call: TRBV7-2; cdr3_aa: CASSREQGYGYTF
v_call: TRBV28; cdr3_aa: CASSLGQGLNYGYTF
v_call: TRBV27; cdr3_aa: CASSLKAGQGYEQYF
v_call: TRBV5-1; cdr3_aa: CASSPDGASGNTIYF
v_call: TRBV5-4; cdr3_aa: CASSPSILSSGNTIYF
v_call: TRBV4-2; cdr3_aa: CASSPLGLAGGPTDTQYF
v_call: TRBV6-5; cdr3_aa: CASRRTGYYGYTF
v_call: TRBV18; cdr3_aa: CASSTRQIANYGYTF
v_call: TRBV16; cdr3_aa: CASSRQDRGLRTEAFF
v_call: TRBV7-2; cdr3_aa: CASSIRQGNTEAFF
v_call: TRBV5-1; cdr3_aa: CASSLGGNGENIQYF
v_call: TRBV7-9; cdr3_aa: CASRTGQTGNTIYF